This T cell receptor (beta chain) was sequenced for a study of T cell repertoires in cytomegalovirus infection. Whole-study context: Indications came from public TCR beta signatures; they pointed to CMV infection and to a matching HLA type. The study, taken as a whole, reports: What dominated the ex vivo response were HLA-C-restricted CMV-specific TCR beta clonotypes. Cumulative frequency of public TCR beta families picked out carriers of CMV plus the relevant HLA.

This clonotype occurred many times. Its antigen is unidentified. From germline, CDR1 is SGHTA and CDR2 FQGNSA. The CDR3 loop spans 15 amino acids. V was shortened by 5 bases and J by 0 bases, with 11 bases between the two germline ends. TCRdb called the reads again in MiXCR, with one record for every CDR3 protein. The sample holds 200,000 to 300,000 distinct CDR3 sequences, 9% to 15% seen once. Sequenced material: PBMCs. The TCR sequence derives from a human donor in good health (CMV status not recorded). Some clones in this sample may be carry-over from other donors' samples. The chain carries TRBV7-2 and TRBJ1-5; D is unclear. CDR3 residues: CASSPDKYSNQPQHF. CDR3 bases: TGTGCCAGCAGCCCCGACAAATATAGCAATCAGCCCCAGCATTTT.